These T cell receptor beta chains were read from a single sample in a study of cytomegalovirus exposure and HLA in healthy donors. TCRdb's table, derived via immunoSEQ multiplex PCR, lists solely in-frame clones and lacks some. The repertoire holds 130,000 or so clones, with just under 90% as singletons. The sequencing sample was made of PBMCs. The receptors were gathered from a man younger than 40 in good health and CMV-seronegative. The CDR3 runs from the conserved cysteine through the conserved F or W. Fields, in order: J gene, V gene, D gene, CDR3 protein, CDR3 DNA. The D gene is left open where the match is weak.

TRBJ1-5	TRBV7-8	NA	CASSRGYTGYGNQPQHF	TGTGCCAGCAGTCGAGGGTATACTGGGTACGGCAATCAGCCCCAGCATTTT
TRBJ2-7	TRBV6-1	NA	CASKQFSYEQYF	TGTGCCAGCAAACAGTTCTCCTACGAGCAGTACTTC
TRBJ2-7	TRBV12-5	TRBD1	CASGVGQGYEQYF	TGTGCTAGTGGGGTTGGACAGGGGTACGAGCAGTACTTC
TRBJ1-1	TRBV28	NA	CASMGGFAASSEAFF	TGTGCCAGCATGGGGGGGTTTGCAGCCTCCAGTGAAGCTTTCTTT
TRBJ2-5	TRBV29-1	NA	CSVEGGSGSSETQYF	TGCAGCGTTGAAGGTGGTAGCGGCTCTTCGGAGACCCAGTACTTC
TRBJ2-5	TRBV7-8	TRBD1	CASSSQGQGQETQYF	TGTGCCAGCAGCTCGCAGGGACAGGGACAAGAGACCCAGTACTTC
TRBJ1-2	TRBV5-1	NA	CASSLGGNDGYTF	TGCGCCAGCAGCTTGGGAGGGAATGACGGCTACACCTTC
TRBJ1-1	TRBV20-1	NA	CSALPGEAFF	TGCAGTGCTCTCCCGGGTGAAGCTTTCTTT
TRBJ1-5	TRBV2	TRBD1	CASTDRGLGLGNQPQHF	TGTGCCAGCACCGACAGGGGTTTAGGTTTGGGCAATCAGCCCCAGCATTTT
TRBJ1-1	TRBV9	NA	CASSMRGEDNTEAFF	TGTGCCAGCAGCATGCGGGGTGAAGATAACACTGAAGCTTTCTTT